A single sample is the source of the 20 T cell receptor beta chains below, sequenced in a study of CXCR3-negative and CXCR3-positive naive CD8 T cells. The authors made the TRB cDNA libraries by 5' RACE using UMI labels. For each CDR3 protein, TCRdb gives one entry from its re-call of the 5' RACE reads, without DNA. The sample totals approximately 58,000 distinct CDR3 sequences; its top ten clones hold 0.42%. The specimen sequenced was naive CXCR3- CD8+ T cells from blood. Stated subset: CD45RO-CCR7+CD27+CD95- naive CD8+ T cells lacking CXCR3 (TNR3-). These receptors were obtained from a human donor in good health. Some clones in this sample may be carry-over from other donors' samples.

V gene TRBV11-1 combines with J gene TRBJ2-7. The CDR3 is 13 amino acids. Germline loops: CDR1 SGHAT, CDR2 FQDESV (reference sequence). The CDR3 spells CASSTAQTYEQYF.

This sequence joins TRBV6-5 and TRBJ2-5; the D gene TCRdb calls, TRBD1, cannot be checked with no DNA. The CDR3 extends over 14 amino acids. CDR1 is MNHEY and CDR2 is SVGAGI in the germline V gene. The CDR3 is CASSLGQGSWTQYF.

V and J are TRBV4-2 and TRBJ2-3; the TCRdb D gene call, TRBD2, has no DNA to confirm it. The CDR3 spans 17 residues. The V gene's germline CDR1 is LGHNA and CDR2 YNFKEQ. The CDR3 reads CASSQDRPSGGSDTQYF.

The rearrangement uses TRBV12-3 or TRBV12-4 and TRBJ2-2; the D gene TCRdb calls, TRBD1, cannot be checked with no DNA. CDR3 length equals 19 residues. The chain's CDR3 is CASSLLVWGGGRNTGELFF.

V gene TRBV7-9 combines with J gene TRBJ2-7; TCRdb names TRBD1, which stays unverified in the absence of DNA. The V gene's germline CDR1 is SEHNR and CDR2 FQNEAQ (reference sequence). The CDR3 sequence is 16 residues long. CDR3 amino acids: CASSHRDRGPPYEQYF.

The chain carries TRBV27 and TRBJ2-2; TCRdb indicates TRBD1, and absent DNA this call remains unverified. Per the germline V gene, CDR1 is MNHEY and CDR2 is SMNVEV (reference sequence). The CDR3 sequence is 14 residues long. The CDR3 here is CASSLFPQTGELFF.

The CDR3 reads CASRNSGGRIQETQYF. The V and J genes are TRBV28 and TRBJ2-5; TCRdb calls TRBD2, which cannot be checked without DNA. The germline CDR1 and CDR2 sequences are MDHEN and SYDVKM. The CDR3 is 16 amino acids.

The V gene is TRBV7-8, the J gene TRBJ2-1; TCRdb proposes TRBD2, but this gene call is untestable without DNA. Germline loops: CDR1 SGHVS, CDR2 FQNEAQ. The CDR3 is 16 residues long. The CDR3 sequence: CASSPLRTTSYNEQFF.

The CDR3 here is CSARDKAGTKPYEQYF. The V gene is TRBV20-1, the J gene TRBJ2-7. The germline CDR1 and CDR2 sequences are DFQATT and SNEGSKA (reference sequence). The CDR3 consists of 16 residues.

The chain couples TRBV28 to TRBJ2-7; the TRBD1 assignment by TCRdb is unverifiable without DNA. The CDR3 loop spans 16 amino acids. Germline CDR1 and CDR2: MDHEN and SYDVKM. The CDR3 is CASSLFGGQALREQYF. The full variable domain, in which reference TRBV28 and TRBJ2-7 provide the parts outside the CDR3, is DVKVTQSSRYLVKRTGEKVFLECVQDMDHENMFWYRQDPGLGLRLIYFSYDVKMKEKGDIPEGYSVSREKKERFSLILESASTNQTSMYLCASSLFGGQALREQYFGPGTRLTVT.

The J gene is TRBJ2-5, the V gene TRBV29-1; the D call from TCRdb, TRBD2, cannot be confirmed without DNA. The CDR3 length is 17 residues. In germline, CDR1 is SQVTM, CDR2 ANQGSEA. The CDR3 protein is CSVQRLAGGPGQETQYF.

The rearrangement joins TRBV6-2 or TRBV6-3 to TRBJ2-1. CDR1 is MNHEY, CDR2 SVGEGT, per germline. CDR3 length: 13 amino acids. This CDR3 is CATGLNGVNEQFF.

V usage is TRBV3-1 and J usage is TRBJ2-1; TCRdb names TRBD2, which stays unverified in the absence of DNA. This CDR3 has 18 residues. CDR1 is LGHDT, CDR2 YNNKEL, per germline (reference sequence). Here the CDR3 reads CASSQDNSGGIPHNEQFF.

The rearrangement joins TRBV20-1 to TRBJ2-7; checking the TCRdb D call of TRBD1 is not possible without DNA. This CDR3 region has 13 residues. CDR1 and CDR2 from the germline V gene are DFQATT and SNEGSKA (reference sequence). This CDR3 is CSARKASPGEQYF.

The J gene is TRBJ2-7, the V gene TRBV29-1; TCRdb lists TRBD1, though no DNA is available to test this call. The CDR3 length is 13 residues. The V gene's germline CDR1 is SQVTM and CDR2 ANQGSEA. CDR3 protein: CSVVSTGIHEQYF.

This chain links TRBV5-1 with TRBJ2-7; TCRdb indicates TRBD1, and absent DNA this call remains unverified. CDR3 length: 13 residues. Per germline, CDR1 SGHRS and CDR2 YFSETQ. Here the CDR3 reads CASSGDNSYEQYF.

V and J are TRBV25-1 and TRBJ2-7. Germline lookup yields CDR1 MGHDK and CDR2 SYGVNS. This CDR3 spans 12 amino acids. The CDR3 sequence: CASSDLDYEQYF.

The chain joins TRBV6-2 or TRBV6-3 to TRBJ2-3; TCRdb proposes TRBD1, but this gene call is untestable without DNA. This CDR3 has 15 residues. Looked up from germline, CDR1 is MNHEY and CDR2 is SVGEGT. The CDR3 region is CACNEGRSYPDTQYF.

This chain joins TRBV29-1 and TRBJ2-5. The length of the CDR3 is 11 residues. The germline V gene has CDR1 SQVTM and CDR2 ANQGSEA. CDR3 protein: CSVDGGETQYF.

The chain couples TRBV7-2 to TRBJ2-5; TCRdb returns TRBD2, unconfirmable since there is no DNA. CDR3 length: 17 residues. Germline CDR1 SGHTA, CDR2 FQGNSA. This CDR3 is CASSEGIAGGRGETQYF.